One sample yielded the 23 T cell receptor beta chains listed below, sequenced in a study of control samples from healthy donors and cancer patients. The protocol was immunoSEQ multiplex PCR, while the TCRdb copy is restricted to in-frame clones and leaves out a portion. This sample has 65,000 to 95,000 clones, with approximately 87% found just once. Sequenced sample: blood. These receptors all come from a man aged 45-65 years in good health.

The chain employs TRBV4-1 and TRBJ2-3; D ambiguous. The germline V and J ends were trimmed by 2 bases and 3 bases, with 6 bases remaining between them. Germline V gives CDR1 MGHRA, CDR2 YSYEKL. The CDR3 is 13 amino acids. Here the CDR3 reads CASSQTRTDTQYF. Written as DNA, the CDR3 is TGCGCCAGCAGCCAAACCAGGACAGATACGCAGTATTTT.

The chain recombines TRBV10-1 with TRBJ2-3; 12 bases are a match to TRBD2. The CDR3 has 13 amino acids. Germline V CDR1 and CDR2: WNHNN, SYGVQD (reference sequence). With 6 bases clipped from V and 8 bases from J, the junction kept 3 bases outside the gene matches. The CDR3 is CASRTSGGGTQYF. In nucleotides, the CDR3 is TGCGCCAGCAGGACTAGCGGGGGAGGTACGCAGTATTTT.

The rearrangement uses TRBV30 and TRBJ1-6; 7 bases fit TRBD1. The germline V gene encodes CDR1 GTSNPN and CDR2 SVGIG (reference sequence). The V and J ends lost 8 bases and 7 bases, in that order; junction bases with no gene match: 5. The CDR3 runs to 12 residues. The CDR3 DNA is TGTGCCGGAGGGACAGTCAATTCACCCCTCCACTTT. Amino acids: CAGGTVNSPLHF.

This chain joins TRBV4-1 and TRBJ2-7, with TRBD1 matching over 7 bases. V lost 5 bases and J lost 5; bases outside the gene matches: 9. This CDR3 has 14 amino acids. Germline-derived CDR1 and CDR2 are MGHRA and YSYEKL. CDR3 in DNA: TGCGCCAGCAGCGAACCGGACAGGTTCCACGAGCAGTACGTC. Its translation: CASSEPDRFHEQYV.

The chain has TRBV2 and TRBJ1-1, with a tentative D call TRBD1 (5 bases). The V gene's germline CDR1 is SNHLY and CDR2 FYNNEI. With 6 bases removed from V and 5 bases from J, the gap between germline ends came to 19 bases. CDR3 length equals 15 residues. The CDR3 DNA reads as TGTGCCAGCAGCGGGACGGCCGACGGAGGGACTGAAGCTTTCTTT. Residues: CASSGTADGGTEAFF.

The chain combines TRBV2 with TRBJ1-6, with D hard to call. The length of the CDR3 is 13 residues. V was pared by 3 bases and J by 7 bases, with 7 bases between. CDR1 and CDR2 from the germline V gene are SNHLY and FYNNEI. In DNA, the CDR3 is TGTGCCAGCAGTGATAAGAGGAATTCACCCCTCCACTTT. Translation: CASSDKRNSPLHF.

The table lists this clone with a few counts. The genes are TRBV19 and TRBJ2-1, with 10 nucleotides matching TRBD1. The CDR3 runs 15 residues. Per germline, CDR1 LNHDA and CDR2 SQIVND (reference sequence). V lost 9 bases and J lost 9; bases outside the gene matches: 14. The CDR3 region is CASAWTGGARGEQFF. In DNA, the CDR3 is TGTGCCAGCGCCTGGACAGGGGGTGCGAGGGGTGAGCAGTTCTTC.

This chain uses TRBV28 with TRBJ1-2, with 8 positions matching TRBD1. This CDR3 has 14 amino acids. V gave up 2 bases and J gave up 4 bases; unmatched junction bases: 3. CDR1 and CDR2 (germline): MDHEN, SYDVKM. The CDR3 loop is CASSLGTGLYGYTF. DNA of the CDR3: TGTGCCAGCAGTTTAGGGACAGGCCTCTATGGCTACACCTTC.

This clone has a handful of counts. The rearrangement uses TRBV2 and TRBJ1-2; 8 bases map to TRBD1. Germline CDR1 and CDR2: SNHLY and FYNNEI. V lost 5 bases and J lost 3; bases outside the gene matches: 2. The CDR3 loop spans 13 amino acids. CDR3 nucleotides: TGTGCCAGCAGTCAGGGGGCGGACTATGGCTACACCTTC. It translates to CASSQGADYGYTF.

The chain uses TRBV7-9 and TRBJ2-1, with TRBD2 identical over 10 bases. This CDR3 is built from 14 residues. V lost 2 bases, J lost 9 bases, and 4 bases stayed unmatched. Per germline, CDR1 SEHNR and CDR2 FQNEAQ (reference sequence). This CDR3 is CASSLSGRVVEQFF. DNA of the CDR3: TGTGCCAGCAGCTTAAGCGGGAGGGTAGTTGAGCAGTTCTTC.

V usage is TRBV28 and J usage is TRBJ1-5; D is ambiguous. Germline-derived CDR1 and CDR2 are MDHEN and SYDVKM. V was shortened by 2 bases and J by 7 bases, with 9 bases between the two germline ends. The length of the CDR3 is 13 residues. The CDR3 DNA follows: TGTGCCAGCAGTTTAGCGGGAGACCAGCCCCAGCATTTT. Translation gives CASSLAGDQPQHF.

This chain joins TRBV27 and TRBJ2-6; D not resolved. Germline CDR1 is MNHEY and CDR2 is SMNVEV (reference sequence). The CDR3 totals 15 residues. Trimming left V 3 bases short and J 2 bases short, with 8 bases between. CDR3 nucleotides: TGTGCCAGCAGTTTGGTGTGGACTGGGGCCAACGTCCTGACTTTC. Translation: CASSLVWTGANVLTF.

The CDR3 DNA sequence: TGTGCCAGTAGTATAGCAGGAAGGGTGGGCAATCAGCCCCAGCATTTT. Translated, it gives CASSIAGRVGNQPQHF. V gene TRBV19 combines with J gene TRBJ1-5; D gene ambiguous. V dropped 1 base and J dropped 2 bases, with 12 bases sitting between them. The V gene's germline CDR1 is LNHDA and CDR2 SQIVND (reference sequence). The length of the CDR3 is 16 residues.

The chain links TRBV15 to TRBJ1-2, with a weak D call TRBD1 (6 bases). The CDR3 runs 14 residues. CDR1 is LNHNV and CDR2 is YYDKDF in the germline V gene (reference sequence). Deletions cut 0 bases from V and 3 bases from J, with 8 bases between. CDR3 coding DNA: TGTGCCACCAGCAGAGAGGCAGGGGACTATGGCTACACCTTC. Its translation is CATSREAGDYGYTF.

The chain carries TRBV7-9 and TRBJ1-1; D possibly corresponds to TRBD1 (6 bases). The V end was cut by 5 bases, the J end by 0 bases, with 13 bases between. The germline CDR1 and CDR2 sequences are SEHNR and FQNEAQ (reference sequence). This CDR3 has 15 residues. The CDR3 DNA follows: TGTGCCAGCAGCCTTTCCGGGACACTGAACACTGAAGCTTTCTTT. Protein: CASSLSGTLNTEAFF.

The chain employs TRBV5-8 and TRBJ1-6; 8 bases align to TRBD1. This CDR3 is built from 14 residues. Germline values: CDR1 SGHTS, CDR2 YDEGEE. The ends lost 0 bases at V and 11 bases at J; junction bases unmatched: 4. CDR3 coding DNA: TGTGCCAGCAGCTTGGGCCAGGGGGCTCCACCCCTCCACTTT. This translates into CASSLGQGAPPLHF.

The rearrangement uses TRBV6-5 and TRBJ1-2; D not resolved. CDR1 and CDR2 (germline): MNHEY, SVGAGI. CDR3 length: 14 amino acids. Trimming left V 3 bases short and J 4 bases short, with 12 bases between. CDR3 protein: CASSYGFGTYGYTF. CDR3 DNA: TGTGCCAGCAGTTATGGTTTCGGAACCTATGGCTACACCTTC.

Here the CDR3 DNA reads TGTGCCTGGAACGGAATCTCCTATAATTCACCCCTCCACTTT. It specifies CAWNGISYNSPLHF. The chain carries TRBV30 and TRBJ1-6; no firm D call. The CDR3 spans 14 residues. Trimming shortened V by 4 bases and J by 0 bases, and 7 bases separated the two germline ends. Germline V CDR1 and CDR2: GTSNPN, SVGIG (reference sequence).

The V gene is TRBV3-1 (or the pseudogene TRBV3-2), the J gene TRBJ2-2; D might be TRBD1 (5 bases). The germline V gene has CDR1 LGHDT and CDR2 YNNKEL (reference sequence). Trimming left V 7 bases short and J 7 bases short, with 13 bases between. The CDR3 extends over 13 amino acids. CDR3: CASMEGVGGELFF. The CDR3 DNA is TGTGCCAGCATGGAAGGGGTCGGCGGGGAGCTGTTTTTT.

The chain uses TRBV30 and TRBJ2-2, with D perhaps assigned TRBD1 or TRBD2 (5 bases each). Germline V gene data show CDR1 as GTSNPN and CDR2 as SVGIG (reference sequence). The CDR3 is made up of 14 amino acids. Trimming left V 5 bases short and J 1 base short, with 11 bases between. The CDR3 DNA is TGTGCCTGGGTGGGACGGATGAACACCGGGGAGCTGTTTTTT. As protein: CAWVGRMNTGELFF.

This clone was picked up a small number of times. J is TRBJ1-6 and V is TRBV15; D call uncertain. The length of the CDR3 is 16 residues. Looked up from germline, CDR1 is LNHNV and CDR2 is YYDKDF (reference sequence). Trimming cost V 10 bases and J 3 bases, with 19 bases left between them. The CDR3, as DNA: TGTGCCATCCGGGATCTAACATTATTCTATAATTCACCCCTCCACTTT. It is translated as CAIRDLTLFYNSPLHF.

This clone has just a few counts. The V call is TRBV19, the J call TRBJ1-5, with a weak D call TRBD1 (6 bases). Looked up from germline, CDR1 is LNHDA and CDR2 is SQIVND (reference sequence). The CDR3 is 15 residues long. Trimming removed 4 bases at V and 5 bases at J, with 15 bases between. The CDR3 DNA is TGTGCCAGTAGTAACGGGGGCGCATGGGATCAGCCCCAGCATTTT. Residues: CASSNGGAWDQPQHF.

The chain couples TRBV5-4 to TRBJ1-2, with D possibly matching TRBD1 (6 bases). V lost 4 bases and J 3 bases, leaving 10 bases between the germline ends. CDR1 SGHNT and CDR2 YYREEE come from the germline V gene (reference sequence). CDR3 length: 13 residues. The CDR3 loop is CASSQTGHYGYTF. In nucleotides, the CDR3 is TGTGCCAGCAGCCAGACAGGACACTATGGCTACACCTTC.